The text below deals with one T cell receptor (beta chain). The entry originates in a study of OX40 agonist ivuxolimab in advanced cancers. Study-wide context: Three patients showed partial responses: one hepatocellular carcinoma and two cutaneous melanoma cases.

With 3 bases removed from V and 0 bases from J, the gap between germline ends came to 8 bases. CDR1 and CDR2 (germline): SGHTA, FQGTGA. This CDR3 comprises 15 residues. Profiled with immunoSEQ multiplex PCR; TCRdb holds only in-frame clones, not every one. The sample consists of roughly 90,000 clones, roughly 87% of them appearing once. The TCR comes from an adult with an advanced solid tumor such as melanoma, head and neck, liver or kidney cancer. The chain uses TRBV7-3 and TRBJ2-2, with D possibly TRBD1 on 5 matching bases. This specimen was CD4+ or CD8+ T cells sorted from blood, taken in a trial of the OX40 agonist ivuxolimab. In DNA form, the CDR3 reads TGTGCCAGCAGCTTGCCAGGGACGAACACCGGGGAGCTGTTTTTT. It encodes CASSLPGTNTGELFF.